This TCR beta chain derives from a study of blood T cells in healthy people across ages. General study results and limits: Age brought a roughly linear fall in TCR beta diversity measured per million T cells. CMV status of donors was unknown, possibly confounding expanded clonotype changes.

With a J-beta primer mix and a sample-barcoded 5' primer, a second PCR ran about 6 to 11 cycles. TCRdb called the 5' RACE reads again in MiXCR, with one record for every CDR3 protein. The sample holds hundreds of thousands of distinct CDR3 sequences; approximately 67% are singletons and the top ten take about a quarter. On this clonotype: Its target is not known.

The CDR3 consists of 16 residues. The V gene lost 3 bases and the J gene lost 3 bases, with 12 bases spanning the gap. V gene TRBV12-3 or TRBV12-4 combines with J gene TRBJ2-6; TRBD2 is a possible D gene (5 bases). The TCR sequence derives from a man under 40 in good health. Source material: blood. CDR3 sequence: CASSLGSPFGANVLTF. The CDR3 nucleotides read TGTGCCAGCAGTTTGGGGAGTCCCTTTGGGGCCAACGTCCTGACTTTC.